This note documents a single T cell receptor beta chain sequence. Sequencing was performed with immunoSEQ multiplex PCR; in TCRdb, only in-frame clones are kept and a portion is missing. The sample includes around 85,000 clones, more than 85% of them seen just once. The sample comes from a study of Tregs in tolerant kidney transplant recipients. V was cut by 3 bases and J by 4 bases, with 16 bases left in between. CDR1 is SGHKS, CDR2 YYEKEE, per germline (reference sequence). There are 15 residues in the CDR3. The sequenced sample was Tregs from blood, obtained before the transplant. This TCR was sampled from a human donor who received a combined kidney and bone marrow transplant. The V call is TRBV5-5, the J call TRBJ2-5; possibly TRBD1 for D (6 bases). The CDR3 DNA is TGTGCCAGCAGCTCCGGACAGCAACAATTAGAGACCCAGTACTTC. Its protein product is CASSSGQQQLETQYF.